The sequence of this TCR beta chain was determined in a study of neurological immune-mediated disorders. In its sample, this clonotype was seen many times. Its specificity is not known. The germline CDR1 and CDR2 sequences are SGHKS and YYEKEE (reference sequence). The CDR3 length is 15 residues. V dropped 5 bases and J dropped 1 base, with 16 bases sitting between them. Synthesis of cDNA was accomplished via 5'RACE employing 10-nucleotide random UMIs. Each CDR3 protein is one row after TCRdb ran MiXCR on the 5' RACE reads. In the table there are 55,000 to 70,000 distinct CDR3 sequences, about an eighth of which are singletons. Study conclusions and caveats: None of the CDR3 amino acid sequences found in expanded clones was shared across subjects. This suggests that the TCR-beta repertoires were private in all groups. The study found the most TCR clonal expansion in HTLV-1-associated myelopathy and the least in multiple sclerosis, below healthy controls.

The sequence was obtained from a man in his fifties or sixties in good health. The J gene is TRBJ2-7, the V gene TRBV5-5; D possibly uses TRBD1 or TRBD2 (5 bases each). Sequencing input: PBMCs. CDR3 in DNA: TGTGCCAGCAGAATGGGACGGGCGGCTTCCTACGAGCAGTACTTC. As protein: CASRMGRAASYEQYF. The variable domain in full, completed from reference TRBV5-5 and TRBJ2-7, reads DAGVTQSPTHLIKTRGQQVTLRCSPISGHKSVSWYQQVLGQGPQFIFQYYEKEERGRGNFPDRFSARQFPNYSSELNVNALLLGDSALYLCASRMGRAASYEQYFGPGTRLTVT.